This T cell receptor beta chain was sequenced during a study of blood T cell repertoires in COVID-19 (dated by TCRdb to the early 2020s). Context from the whole study: Samples from collaborators originated in the United States, Italy and Spain and spanned both the acute and convalescent phases of COVID-19. The material from the prospective study consisted of cDNA or gDNA derived from T cells, B-cell-depleted T cells, or PBMCs. Subjects who had been exposed to COVID-19, were actively infected with it, or had recovered from it provided the deeply sampled blood TCRbeta repertoires that made up the dataset. A freely available public database, intended as a resource for researchers studying the immune response to SARS-CoV-2, is where the repertoires were released. The samples were drawn from the first 160 participants of the ongoing ImmuneRACE study and from 1,254 subjects provided by 6 global collaborators. Sample metadata almost always included a de-identified subject ID, COVID-19 status, age in years and sex. Where available, HLA class I and class II types were taken from metadata supplied by the sample provider and were not determined by assay-based typing. The paper as a whole reports these results and caveats: The quantity of clinical and demographic metadata differed by source and by participant and was supplied without curation.

Taken from the germline V gene, the CDR1 and CDR2 loops are KGHSH and LQKENI. V lost 3 bases and J lost 4 bases, and the count of bases not matched to a germline gene is 2. The CDR3 starts with the cysteine, ends with the phenylalanine, and has 15 residues. Only CDR3 DNA is held: 45 bases, read in frame from base 1. Turning to this clone: Its antigen target is currently unknown. Base qualities are not recorded, but no much larger clone differs from it by a single base. The same CDR3 also results from other DNA sequences found in this sample.

TCRbeta CDR3 regions were amplified from genomic DNA by means of the immunoSEQ Assay, a bias-controlled multiplex PCR. For the original study's pipeline: The number of nucleated cells in each sample was estimated from the amplification of reference gene primers within the assay. To quantify the absolute abundance of each unique TCRbeta CDR3 rearrangement, sequence reads were collapsed and filtered. For each sample, productive Simpson clonality was calculated by taking the square root of Simpson's diversity index across productive rearrangements. This immuneACCESS table, as held by TCRdb, lists in-frame sequences with V and J called but not all clones. Of the missing ones, under half trace to an unresolved V gene in checked studies; the others have no known cause. That table gives V, J and clone size, and the DNA gave D and trimming. The sample profile shows roughly 98,000 clones; more than 80% of them were found once. The ten most abundant clones make up 13% of the sample.

The collaborating institutions used their own protocols to collect whole blood in K2EDTA tubes. For TCRbeta analysis, collaborators shipped samples in one of three forms: frozen whole blood, isolated PBMCs, or DNA extracted from either of those sample types. The sample comprised peripheral blood. This receptor was taken from a human donor in a cohort sampled during active COVID-19. The chain couples TRBV18 to TRBJ2-1, with 11 bases aligning to TRBD2. The DNA sequence follows: TGTGCCAGCTCACCCACTAGCGGGGGTTACAATGAGCAGTTCTTC. Its protein product is CASSPTSGGYNEQFF. The full variable domain, completed from the reference TRBV18 and TRBJ2-1 proteins outside the CDR3, reads NAGVMQNPRHLVRRRGQEARLRCSPMKGHSHVYWYRQLPEEGLKFMVYLQKENIIDESGMPKERFSAEFPKEGPSILRIQQVVRGDSAAYFCASSPTSGGYNEQFFGPGTRLTVL.